This T cell receptor (beta chain) is from a study of control samples from healthy donors and cancer patients. Profiling relied on immunoSEQ multiplex PCR, and the TCRdb table lists in-frame clones only, not all of them. The profile shows about 51,000 clones, 80% of them singletons. The V segment lost 4 bases and the J segment 7 bases; nucleotides outside the gene matches: 7. The CDR3 spans 14 residues. Germline values: CDR1 MNHNY, CDR2 SVGAGI (reference sequence). Sequenced sample: blood. This clonotype was obtained from a man in his sixties or seventies in good health. J is TRBJ2-1 and V is TRBV6-6, with 7 bases identical to TRBD2. The CDR3 loop is CASSSRNGGNEQFF. CDR3 in DNA: TGTGCCAGCAGTTCCAGGAACGGGGGGAATGAGCAGTTCTTC.